Below are 30 T cell receptor beta chains sequenced from a single sample in a study of cytomegalovirus exposure and HLA in healthy donors (dated 2017 in TCRdb). Receptor libraries were prepared by the immunoSEQ multiplex PCR assay. For the multiplex PCR, a mixture combining 60 forward primers for TCR Vbeta segments and 13 reverse primers for TCR Jbeta segments was used. The immuneACCESS repertoire file appears here via TCRdb, limited to in-frame rearrangements. These files lack a portion of the clones; in checked studies, under half of the deficit traces to unresolved V genes, and the cause of the others is not known. This sample lists about 160,000 clones; roughly 80% were detected once. 1.3% of the sample is held by the ten biggest clonotypes. The sequenced sample consisted of PBMCs. Source of these receptors: a woman aged 50 to 60 in good health and CMV-seronegative.

The CDR3 sequence is CASSVERADSYEQYF. In nucleotides, the CDR3 is TGCGCCAGCAGCGTTGAGAGGGCCGACTCCTACGAGCAGTACTTC. The chain is built from TRBV5-1 and TRBJ2-7; tentative D call: TRBD2 (5 bases). The V end lost 4 bases, the J end lost 0 bases, and 14 bases lay between the germline ends. Germline V lookup: CDR1 SGHRS, CDR2 YFSETQ. The CDR3 runs to 15 residues.

There are a few counts of this clone. The chain carries TRBV19 and TRBJ2-2, with TRBD1 identical over 9 bases. J gave up 6 bases and V 4 bases, and 9 bases lay outside the gene matches. CDR1 is LNHDA and CDR2 is SQIVND in the germline V gene (reference sequence). The CDR3 has 16 residues. CDR3 in DNA: TGTGCCAGTAGTAGGGACAGGGAGAGGTTATCCGGGGAGCTGTTTTTT. Its protein product is CASSRDRERLSGELFF.

This clone was recorded only once. The rearrangement links TRBV5-6 to TRBJ1-6, with TRBD1 matching over 7 bases. The germline gives CDR1 SGHDT, CDR2 YYEEEE. V trimming: 4 bases; J trimming: 9 bases; junction bases outside the gene matches: 13. The CDR3 totals 16 residues. The CDR3 region is CASSHPFQGVSSPLHF. Written as DNA, the CDR3 is TGTGCCAGCAGCCACCCCTTCCAGGGGGTGAGTTCACCCCTCCACTTT.

The chain couples TRBV5-1 to TRBJ2-3; 9 bases are shared with TRBD2. V lost 4 bases, J lost 4 bases, and 7 bases stayed unmatched. Per the germline V gene, CDR1 is SGHRS and CDR2 is YFSETQ. CDR3 length: 15 amino acids. CDR3 region: CASSPIAGAADTQYF. The DNA of the CDR3 is TGCGCCAGCAGCCCTATAGCGGGAGCGGCAGATACGCAGTATTTT.

This clone has only a few counts. V usage is TRBV6-1 and J usage is TRBJ2-4, with TRBD1 identical over 10 bases. Germline values: CDR1 MNHNS, CDR2 SASEGT. V lost 3 bases to trimming and J lost 2 bases; unmatched junction nucleotides: 7. The CDR3 has 17 residues. CDR3 sequence (DNA): TGTGCCAGCAGTGAGGGACAGGGGTCTTTTTCCAAAAACATTCAGTACTTC. It yields the protein CASSEGQGSFSKNIQYF.

The rearrangement uses TRBV27 and TRBJ1-2, with D perhaps matching TRBD1 (6 bases). Germline-derived CDR1 and CDR2 are MNHEY and SMNVEV (reference sequence). The length of the CDR3 is 14 residues. Trimming removed 5 bases from V and 6 bases from J, with 16 bases in between. CDR3 region: CASSRYRVEHGYTF. CDR3 nucleotide sequence: TGTGCCAGCAGTCGCTACAGGGTGGAACATGGCTACACCTTC.

The count of this clone is one. V usage is TRBV6-6 and J usage is TRBJ1-1, with D unclear. Trimming took off 7 bases at V and 4 bases at J, with 16 bases between the two ends. The germline CDR1 and CDR2 sequences are MNHNY and SVGAGI (reference sequence). The CDR3 is 14 residues long. The DNA of the CDR3 is TGTGCCAGCACTCGTCCCCCCGAGGGCACTGAAGCTTTCTTT. Translation gives CASTRPPEGTEAFF.

J is TRBJ2-2 and V is TRBV19; D not resolved. In germline, CDR1 is LNHDA, CDR2 SQIVND (reference sequence). This CDR3 spans 14 amino acids. Trimming shortened V by 5 bases and J by 9 bases, and 16 bases separated the two germline ends. The CDR3 region has the DNA TGTGCCAGTAGTTCGGCAGGTAATCGATGGGAGCTGTTTTTT. Its translation: CASSSAGNRWELFF.

In its sample, this clone was seen a few times. This chain connects TRBV10-3 to TRBJ1-5; D ambiguous. The CDR3 spans 11 residues. V lost 10 bases, J lost 9 bases, and 13 bases lay in between. Germline loops: CDR1 ENHRY, CDR2 SYGVKD. The CDR3 sequence is CATGQAGPQHF. CDR3 nucleotides: TGTGCCACGGGCCAAGCGGGGCCCCAGCATTTT.

As regards this clone: Its ends do not fully match the called genes, so a read error is possible. The chain recombines TRBV18 with TRBJ2-3; D may be TRBD2 (5 bases). The CDR3 runs 14 residues. Germline loops: CDR1 KGHSH, CDR2 LQKENI. The CDR3 DNA follows: TGTGCCAGCTCACCATGGGCTAGCACCGATACGCAGTATTTT. It translates to CASSPWASTDTQYF.

J is TRBJ1-1 and V is TRBV13, with a tentative D call TRBD1 (5 bases). Per the germline V gene, CDR1 is PRHDT and CDR2 is FYEKMQ (reference sequence). V was cut by 4 bases and J by 3 bases, with 18 bases left in between. The CDR3 runs to 16 residues. Written as DNA, the CDR3 is TGTGCCAGCAGCTCTCCAGCACCAGGGCGTTACACTGAAGCTTTCTTT. It translates to CASSSPAPGRYTEAFF.

The gene calls are TRBV7-9 and TRBJ2-7; the D gene is possibly TRBD1 (7 bases). Trimming removed 5 bases from V and 9 bases from J, with 20 bases in between. This CDR3 comprises 14 residues. The germline CDR1 and CDR2 sequences are SEHNR and FQNEAQ (reference sequence). CDR3 region: CASSPWGQPEGQYF. DNA of the CDR3: TGTGCCAGCAGCCCATGGGGACAGCCGGAGGGGCAGTACTTC.

This chain uses TRBV19 with TRBJ1-4; 8 nucleotides agree with TRBD1. Trimming cost V 9 bases and J 8 bases; bases outside gene matches: 8. Germline V lookup: CDR1 LNHDA, CDR2 SQIVND (reference sequence). There are 13 residues in the CDR3. CDR3 sequence: CASGDRLVEKLFF. The CDR3 bases are TGTGCCAGCGGGGACAGGTTGGTAGAAAAACTGTTTTTT.

The chain has TRBV5-1 and TRBJ1-4, with 7 bases identical to TRBD1. This CDR3 is 14 amino acids long. Per germline, CDR1 SGHRS and CDR2 YFSETQ. V gave up 5 bases and J gave up 5 bases; unmatched junction bases: 6. This chain's CDR3 is CASSSEGQNEKLFF. The CDR3 bases are TGCGCCAGCAGTTCGGAGGGACAGAATGAAAAACTGTTTTTT. Filled out from reference TRBV5-1 and TRBJ1-4, the complete variable domain reads KAGVTQTPRYLIKTRGQQVTLSCSPISGHRSVSWYQQTPGQGLQFLFEYFSETQRNKGNFPGRFSGRQFSNSRSEMNVSTLELGDSALYLCASSSEGQNEKLFFGSGTQLSVL.

V usage is TRBV19 and J usage is TRBJ2-2; a possible D gene is TRBD1 (6 bases). Trimming left V 3 bases short and J 7 bases short, with 9 bases between. The CDR3 has 13 amino acids. Per germline, CDR1 LNHDA and CDR2 SQIVND (reference sequence). The DNA for the CDR3 is TGTGCCAGTAGTATTGAGGGGGACGGGGAGCTGTTTTTT. It codes for CASSIEGDGELFF. The full variable domain, rest sourced from reference TRBV19 and TRBJ2-2, is DGGITQSPKYLFRKEGQNVTLSCEQNLNHDAMYWYRQDPGQGLRLIYYSQIVNDFQKGDIAEGYSVSREKKESFPLTVTSAQKNPTAFYLCASSIEGDGELFFGEGSRLTVL.

V and J are TRBV28 and TRBJ1-6; 8 bases match TRBD1. CDR1 is MDHEN and CDR2 is SYDVKM in the germline V gene. Trimming removed 8 bases from V and 8 bases from J; junction bases left unmatched: 8. The CDR3 is made up of 14 amino acids. In DNA, the CDR3 is TGTGCCAGCGGAACCGGGACAGGATATTCACCCCTCCACTTT. This sequence encodes CASGTGTGYSPLHF.

The chain joins TRBV9 to TRBJ1-6; D ambiguous. Germline CDR1 and CDR2: SGDLS and YYNGEE. This CDR3 has 15 amino acids. The V and J ends lost 0 bases and 9 bases respectively, with 13 bases between them. The CDR3 spells CASSVDLPSGSPLHF. The CDR3, as DNA: TGTGCCAGCAGCGTAGACCTACCGAGCGGTTCACCCCTCCACTTT.

The V gene is TRBV28, the J gene TRBJ2-2; TRBD1 might be the D (5 bases). CDR1 and CDR2 from the germline V gene are MDHEN and SYDVKM. V lost 3 bases and J 4 bases, leaving 12 bases between the germline ends. There are 15 residues in the CDR3. The CDR3 region has the DNA TGTGCCAGCAGTTTTGGGGCGTCGACCACCGGGGAGCTGTTTTTT. This gives the protein CASSFGASTTGELFF. The complete variable domain, with remaining parts taken from reference TRBV28 and TRBJ2-2, reads DVKVTQSSRYLVKRTGEKVFLECVQDMDHENMFWYRQDPGLGLRLIYFSYDVKMKEKGDIPEGYSVSREKKERFSLILESASTNQTSMYLCASSFGASTTGELFFGEGSRLTVL.

V is TRBV14 and J is TRBJ2-3, with 8 bases lining up with TRBD2. The CDR3 spans 17 residues. Germline V lookup: CDR1 SGHDN, CDR2 FVKESK. V dropped 5 bases and J dropped 7; count of bases not matched to a gene: 17. The CDR3 is CASSSRRASGRTYTQYF. DNA for the CDR3: TGTGCCAGCAGCTCCCGGCGAGCCAGCGGGAGAACATATACGCAGTATTTT.

The V and J genes are TRBV28 and TRBJ1-1; D perhaps matches TRBD1 (5 bases). From germline, CDR1 is MDHEN and CDR2 SYDVKM. This CDR3 is 15 amino acids long. Trimming pared 5 bases from V and 4 bases from J, leaving 17 bases between. CDR3 in amino acids: CASSPPRAGTTEAFF. CDR3 sequence (DNA): TGTGCCAGCAGTCCACCCCGGGCGGGGACCACTGAAGCTTTCTTT.

The chain recombines TRBV19 with TRBJ1-1, with TRBD1 matching over 9 bases. Germline V gives CDR1 LNHDA, CDR2 SQIVND (reference sequence). Trimming at V came to 7 bases and at J to 8 bases, leaving 17 bases not matched to a gene. The CDR3 runs to 16 residues. The CDR3 spells CASTREGQGHPGEAFF. In DNA, the CDR3 is TGTGCCAGTACTCGTGAGGGACAGGGCCATCCTGGGGAAGCTTTCTTT.

V usage is TRBV29-1 and J usage is TRBJ1-1, with 7 positions matching TRBD1. Germline V gives CDR1 SQVTM, CDR2 ANQGSEA. J lost 4 bases, V lost 4 bases, and 6 bases had no gene match. The CDR3 runs 13 residues. DNA for the CDR3: TGCAGCGTTGGGGACAGCTACTTCACTGAAGCTTTCTTT. It codes for CSVGDSYFTEAFF.

The CDR3 bases are TGTGCCAGTAGTGTTAGCGGGGGACGCACAGACGAGCAGTACTTC. Residues: CASSVSGGRTDEQYF. The gene calls are TRBV19 and TRBJ2-7; 9 bases align to TRBD2. Germline CDR1 and CDR2: LNHDA and SQIVND (reference sequence). The V gene end was trimmed by 5 bases and the J gene end by 5 bases; junction bases not matched to a gene: 10. The CDR3 is made up of 15 amino acids.

The chain employs TRBV6-1 and TRBJ1-2, with D perhaps matching TRBD1 (6 bases). V lost 1 base and J lost 4, with 10 bases in between. CDR1 and CDR2 from the germline V gene are MNHNS and SASEGT. CDR3 size: 14 residues. The CDR3 loop is CASSEVTDSYGYTF. The DNA of the CDR3 is TGTGCCAGCAGTGAAGTAACGGACAGCTATGGCTACACCTTC.

A few counts support this clone. This chain connects TRBV7-9 to TRBJ2-2, with 9 bases matching TRBD1. CDR3 length: 16 residues. Germline CDR1 reads SEHNR; CDR2 reads FQNEAQ (reference sequence). V lost 5 bases to trimming and J lost 1 base; unmatched junction nucleotides: 5. CDR3 region: CASSVQGALNTGELFF. The CDR3 region has the DNA TGTGCCAGCAGCGTACAGGGGGCTCTGAACACCGGGGAGCTGTTTTTT.

There are a few counts of this clone. This sequence joins TRBV20-1 and TRBJ2-7; tentatively, D is TRBD1 (5 bases). The CDR3 is made up of 11 amino acids. Germline V gives CDR1 DFQATT, CDR2 SNEGSKA (reference sequence). Trimming shortened V by 5 bases and J by 5 bases, and 10 bases separated the two germline ends. In DNA, the CDR3 is TGCAGTGCTCCCCAGGACAACGAGCAGTACTTC. Its translation: CSAPQDNEQYF.

This clone was observed a few times. This rearrangement joins TRBV7-9 to TRBJ1-5, with 7 nucleotides matching TRBD1. In germline, CDR1 is SEHNR, CDR2 FQNEAQ (reference sequence). CDR3 size: 14 residues. Losses at the gene ends were 6 bases for V and 4 bases for J; bases not matched to a gene: 6. The CDR3 bases are TGTGCCAGCAGTCCAGGGGGTGGGAATCAGCCCCAGCATTTT. Translating gives CASSPGGGNQPQHF.

This clone was observed a few times. The chain has TRBV10-3 and TRBJ2-7; a possible D gene is TRBD2 (6 bases). The V end lost 3 bases, the J end lost 1 base, and 10 bases lay between the germline ends. The CDR3 runs to 14 residues. Germline V gives CDR1 ENHRY, CDR2 SYGVKD. The CDR3 DNA reads as TGTGCCATCAGTGACCTTGGGGGGTCCTACGAGCAGTACTTC. Amino acids: CAISDLGGSYEQYF.

This clone has only one observation. This chain links TRBV6-6 with TRBJ2-7; a weak D match, TRBD2 (5 bases). Germline V CDR1 and CDR2: MNHNY, SVGAGI (reference sequence). Between the trimmed V and J ends, which lost 1 base and 3 bases, there was a span of 13 bases. The CDR3 runs 15 residues. CDR3 amino acids: CASSYFGLTNYEQYF. For the CDR3, the DNA is TGTGCCAGCAGTTACTTCGGCTTGACTAACTACGAGCAGTACTTC.

The CDR3 DNA sequence: TGTGCCAGCCGCAGGTGGACTAGCGGTTACTCAGATACGCAGTATTTT. Amino acids: CASRRWTSGYSDTQYF. This sequence joins TRBV7-9 and TRBJ2-3, with TRBD2 identical over 10 bases. Germline V gene data show CDR1 as SEHNR and CDR2 as FQNEAQ (reference sequence). V was pared by 8 bases and J by 4 bases, with 12 bases of the junction left unmatched. The CDR3 spans 16 residues.